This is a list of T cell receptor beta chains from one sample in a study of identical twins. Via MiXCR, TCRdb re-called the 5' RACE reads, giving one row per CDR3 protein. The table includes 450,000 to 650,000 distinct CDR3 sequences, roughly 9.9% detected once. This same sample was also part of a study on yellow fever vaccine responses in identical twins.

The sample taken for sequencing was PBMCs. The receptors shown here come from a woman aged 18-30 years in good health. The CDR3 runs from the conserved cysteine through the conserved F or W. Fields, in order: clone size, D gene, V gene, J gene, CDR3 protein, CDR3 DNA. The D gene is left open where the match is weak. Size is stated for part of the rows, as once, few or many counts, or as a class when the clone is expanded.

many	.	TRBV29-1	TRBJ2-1	CSVGLGNNEQFF	TGCAGCGTGGGCCTGGGGAACAATGAGCAGTTCTTC
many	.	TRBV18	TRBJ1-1	CASSLTTVNTEAFF	TGTGCCAGCTCACTCACGACAGTAAATACTGAAGCTTTCTTT
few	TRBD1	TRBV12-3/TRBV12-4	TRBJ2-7	CASSPTGGVSYEQYF	TGTGCCAGCAGCCCGACAGGGGGGGTCTCCTACGAGCAGTACTTC
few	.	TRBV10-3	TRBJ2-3	CASRTTTDTQYF	TGTGCCAGCAGGACTACGACAGATACGCAGTATTTT
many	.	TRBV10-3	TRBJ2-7	CATLNSARGNEQYF	TGTGCCACCCTCAATTCCGCCCGAGGAAACGAGCAGTACTTC
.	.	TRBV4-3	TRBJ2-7	CASSPGAGSSYEQYF	TGCGCCAGCAGCCCCGGCGCAGGGAGCTCCTACGAGCAGTACTTC
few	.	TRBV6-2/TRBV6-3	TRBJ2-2	CASKPQGSNTGELFF	TGTGCCAGCAAACCCCAGGGAAGTAACACCGGGGAGCTGTTTTTT
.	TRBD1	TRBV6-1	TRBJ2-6	CASTSTGYGANVLTF	TGTGCCAGCACCTCGACAGGGTATGGGGCCAACGTCCTGACTTTC
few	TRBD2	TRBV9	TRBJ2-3	CASSARGGSGTDTQYF	TGTGCCAGCAGCGCCCGCGGGGGGTCGGGTACAGATACGCAGTATTTT
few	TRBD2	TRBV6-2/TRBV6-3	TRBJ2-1	CASSYPAPPLAGHSYNEQFF	TGTGCCAGCAGTTACCCAGCCCCCCCACTAGCGGGGCACTCCTACAATGAGCAGTTCTTC
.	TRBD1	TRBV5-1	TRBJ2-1	CASSRRTGANEQFF	TGCGCCAGCAGCAGGCGGACAGGCGCCAATGAGCAGTTCTTC
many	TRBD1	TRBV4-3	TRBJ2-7	CASSQAPPGTGTDEQYF	TGCGCCAGCAGCCAAGCTCCCCCCGGGACAGGGACCGACGAGCAGTACTTC
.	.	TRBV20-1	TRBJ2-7	CSAPHGGRNSYEQYF	TGCAGTGCGCCCCATGGAGGGCGGAACAGCTACGAGCAGTACTTC
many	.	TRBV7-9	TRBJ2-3	CASSLVRGGRTDTQYF	TGTGCCAGCAGCTTAGTCAGGGGGGGCCGCACAGATACGCAGTATTTT
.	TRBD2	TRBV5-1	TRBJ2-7	CASSFGLAGDRYEQYF	TGCGCCAGCAGCTTTGGACTAGCGGGAGATCGCTACGAGCAGTACTTC
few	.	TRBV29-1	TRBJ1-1	CSGLGGFDTEAFF	TGCAGCGGATTGGGAGGGTTTGACACTGAAGCTTTCTTT
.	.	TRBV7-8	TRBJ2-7	CASSLAPRLGYEQYF	TGTGCCAGCAGCTTAGCCCCAAGACTAGGCTACGAGCAGTACTTC
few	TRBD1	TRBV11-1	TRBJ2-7	CASSLDLRGTGSSYEQYF	TGTGCCAGCAGCTTAGATTTGAGGGGGACAGGGAGCTCCTACGAGCAGTACTTC
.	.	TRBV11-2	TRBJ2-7	CASSSRDAYEQYF	TGTGCCAGCAGCTCCCGGGACGCCTACGAGCAGTACTTC
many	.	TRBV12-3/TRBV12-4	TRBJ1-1	CASSWRGETEAFF	TGTGCCAGCAGTTGGAGGGGAGAGACTGAAGCTTTCTTT
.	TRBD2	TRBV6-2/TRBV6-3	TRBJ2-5	CASSTAESGRKQETQYF	TGTGCCAGCAGTACGGCGGAGAGCGGGAGGAAGCAAGAGACCCAGTACTTC
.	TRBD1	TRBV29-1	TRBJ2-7	CSVVLLFGQGNSYEQYF	TGCAGCGTCGTTCTACTGTTTGGACAGGGAAACTCCTACGAGCAGTACTTC
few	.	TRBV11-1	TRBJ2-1	CASSLGLSHDEQFF	TGTGCCAGCAGCTTAGGACTAAGTCACGATGAGCAGTTCTTC
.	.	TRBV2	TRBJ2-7	CASREGQTFEQYF	TGTGCCAGCAGGGAGGGACAGACTTTCGAGCAGTACTTC
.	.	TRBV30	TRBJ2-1	CAWSAGLYNEQFF	TGTGCCTGGAGTGCGGGACTTTACAATGAGCAGTTCTTC
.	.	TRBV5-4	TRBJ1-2	CASSSDRLNGYTF	TGTGCCAGCAGCTCAGACCGACTGAATGGCTACACCTTC
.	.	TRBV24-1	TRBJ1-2	CATSEIRVGVWDYGYTF	TGTGCCACCAGTGAGATCCGCGTAGGGGTTTGGGACTATGGCTACACCTTC
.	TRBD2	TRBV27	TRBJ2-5	CASSQRTSGSQETQYF	TGTGCCAGCAGTCAACGGACTAGCGGGAGCCAAGAGACCCAGTACTTC
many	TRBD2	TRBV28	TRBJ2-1	CASSLLAGAGGAYNEQFF	TGTGCCAGCAGTTTACTAGCGGGAGCCGGTGGGGCCTACAATGAGCAGTTCTTC
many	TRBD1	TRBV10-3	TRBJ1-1	CAIRDPGTGLSEAFF	TGTGCCATCAGAGACCCCGGGACAGGGTTAAGTGAAGCTTTCTTT
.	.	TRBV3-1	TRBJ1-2	CASSQVVGGYTF	TGTGCCAGCAGCCAAGTTGTAGGTGGCTACACCTTC
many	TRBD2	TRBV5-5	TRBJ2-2	CASSGLAGTTGELFF	TGTGCCAGCAGTGGACTAGCGGGAACCACCGGGGAGCTGTTTTTT
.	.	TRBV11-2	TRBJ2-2	CASSPVEITGELFF	TGTGCCAGCAGCCCCGTTGAAATCACCGGGGAGCTGTTTTTT
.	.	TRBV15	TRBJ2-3	CATAEGGGDTQYF	TGTGCCACCGCCGAGGGGGGGGGCGATACGCAGTATTTT
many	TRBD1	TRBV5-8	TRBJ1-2	CASSGDRVRSYTF	TGTGCCAGCAGCGGGGACAGGGTTCGGAGCTACACCTTC
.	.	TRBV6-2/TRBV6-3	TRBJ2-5	CASSPSRDRPETQYF	TGTGCCAGCAGCCCATCTCGAGACAGGCCCGAGACCCAGTACTTC
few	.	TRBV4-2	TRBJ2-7	CASSQGLELSYEQYF	TGTGCCAGCAGCCAAGGGCTAGAGCTATCCTACGAGCAGTACTTC
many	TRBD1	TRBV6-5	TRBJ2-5	CASSFGTGGRRETQYF	TGTGCCAGCAGTTTCGGGACAGGGGGAAGGCGAGAGACCCAGTACTTC
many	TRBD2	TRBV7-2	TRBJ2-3	CASSLLSSGGAGDTQYF	TGTGCCAGCAGCTTACTCTCTAGCGGGGGGGCCGGAGATACGCAGTATTTT
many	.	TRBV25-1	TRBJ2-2	CASSDRGAGELFF	TGTGCCAGCAGTGACAGGGGTGCCGGGGAGCTGTTTTTT
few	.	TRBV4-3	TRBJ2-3	CASSRRDASTDTQYF	TGCGCCAGCAGCCGCAGGGACGCGAGCACAGATACGCAGTATTTT
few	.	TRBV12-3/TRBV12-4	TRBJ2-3	CASSTLGGTDTQYF	TGTGCCAGCAGCACACTAGGGGGCACAGATACGCAGTATTTT
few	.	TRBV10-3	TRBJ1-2	CAISESGADYGYTF	TGTGCCATCAGTGAGTCAGGGGCTGACTATGGCTACACCTTC
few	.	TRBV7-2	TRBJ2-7	CASSLSAALGEQYF	TGTGCCAGCAGCTTATCCGCCGCTCTCGGCGAGCAGTACTTC
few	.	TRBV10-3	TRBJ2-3	CAIQRGVVIGADTQYF	TGTGCCATCCAAAGGGGGGTAGTGATCGGCGCAGATACGCAGTATTTT
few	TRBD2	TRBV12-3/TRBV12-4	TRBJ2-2	CASSQLAGGYTGELFF	TGTGCCAGCAGTCAACTAGCGGGGGGATACACCGGGGAGCTGTTTTTT
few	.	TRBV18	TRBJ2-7	CASSPGISGLESYEQYF	TGTGCCAGCTCACCTGGTATTTCAGGGTTGGAATCCTACGAGCAGTACTTC
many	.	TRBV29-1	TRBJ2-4	CSVERERGRSGAKNIQYF	TGCAGCGTTGAGAGGGAGAGAGGGCGATCTGGAGCCAAAAACATTCAGTACTTC
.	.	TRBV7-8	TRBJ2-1	CASSFFGPGQFF	TGTGCCAGCAGCTTTTTCGGACCCGGGCAGTTCTTC
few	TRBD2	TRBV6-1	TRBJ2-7	CASSRGTSGRSSYEQYF	TGTGCCAGCAGCCGCGGGACTAGCGGGCGTTCGTCCTACGAGCAGTACTTC
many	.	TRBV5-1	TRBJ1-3	CASSLVGFGNTIYF	TGCGCCAGCAGCTTGGTGGGGTTCGGAAACACCATATATTTT
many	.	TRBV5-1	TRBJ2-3	CASSRQGGDTQYF	TGCGCCAGCAGCCGGCAGGGGGGAGATACGCAGTATTTT
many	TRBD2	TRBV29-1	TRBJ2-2	CSVEDGLAGDTGELFF	TGCAGCGTTGAAGATGGACTAGCGGGAGACACCGGGGAGCTGTTTTTT